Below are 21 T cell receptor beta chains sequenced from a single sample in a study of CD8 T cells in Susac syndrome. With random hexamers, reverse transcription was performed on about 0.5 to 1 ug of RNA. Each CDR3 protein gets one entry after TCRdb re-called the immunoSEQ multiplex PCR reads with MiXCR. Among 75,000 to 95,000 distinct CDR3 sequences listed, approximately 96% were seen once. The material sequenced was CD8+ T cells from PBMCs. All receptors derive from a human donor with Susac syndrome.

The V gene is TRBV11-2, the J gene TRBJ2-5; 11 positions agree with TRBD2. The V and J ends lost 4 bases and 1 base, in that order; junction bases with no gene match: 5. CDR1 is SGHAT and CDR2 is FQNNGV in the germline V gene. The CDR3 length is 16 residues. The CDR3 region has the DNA TGTGCCAGCAGCTCCCAGCTAGCGGGGGGCCAAGAGACCCAGTACTTC. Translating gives CASSSQLAGGQETQYF.

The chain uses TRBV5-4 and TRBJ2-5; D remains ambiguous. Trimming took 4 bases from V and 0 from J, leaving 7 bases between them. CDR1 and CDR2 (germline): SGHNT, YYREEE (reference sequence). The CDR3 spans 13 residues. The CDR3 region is CASSRVDQETQYF. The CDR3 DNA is TGTGCCAGCAGCAGGGTGGACCAAGAGACCCAGTACTTC.

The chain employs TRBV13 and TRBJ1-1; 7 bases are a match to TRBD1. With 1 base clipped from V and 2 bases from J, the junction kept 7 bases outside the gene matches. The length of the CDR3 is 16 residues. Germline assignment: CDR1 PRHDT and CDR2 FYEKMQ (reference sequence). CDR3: CASSLESTGQNTEAFF. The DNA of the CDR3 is TGTGCCAGCAGCTTAGAATCGACAGGGCAAAACACTGAAGCTTTCTTT. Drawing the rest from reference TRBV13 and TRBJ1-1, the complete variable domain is AAGVIQSPRHLIKEKRETATLKCYPIPRHDTVYWYQQGPGQDPQFLISFYEKMQSDKGSIPDRFSAQQFSDYHSELNMSSLELGDSALYFCASSLESTGQNTEAFFGQGTRLTVV.

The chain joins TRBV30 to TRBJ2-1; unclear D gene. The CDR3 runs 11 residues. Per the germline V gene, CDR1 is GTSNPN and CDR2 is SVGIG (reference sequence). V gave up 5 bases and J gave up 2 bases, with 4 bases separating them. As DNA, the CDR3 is TGTGCCTGGCAGGCCTACAATGAGCAGTTCTTC. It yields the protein CAWQAYNEQFF.

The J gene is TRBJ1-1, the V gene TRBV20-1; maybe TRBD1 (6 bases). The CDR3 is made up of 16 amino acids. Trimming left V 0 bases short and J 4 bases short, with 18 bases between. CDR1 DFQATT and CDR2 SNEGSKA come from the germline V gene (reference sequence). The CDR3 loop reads CSARDGGAGSGTEAFF. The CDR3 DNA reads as TGCAGTGCTAGAGATGGGGGCGCAGGGAGTGGCACTGAAGCTTTCTTT.

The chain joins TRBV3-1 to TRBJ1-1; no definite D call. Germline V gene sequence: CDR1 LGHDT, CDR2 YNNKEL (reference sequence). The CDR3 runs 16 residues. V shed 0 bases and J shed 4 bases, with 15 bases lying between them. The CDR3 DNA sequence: TGTGCCAGCAGCCAAGATCCAAACAGTGGGAGCACTGAAGCTTTCTTT. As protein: CASSQDPNSGSTEAFF.

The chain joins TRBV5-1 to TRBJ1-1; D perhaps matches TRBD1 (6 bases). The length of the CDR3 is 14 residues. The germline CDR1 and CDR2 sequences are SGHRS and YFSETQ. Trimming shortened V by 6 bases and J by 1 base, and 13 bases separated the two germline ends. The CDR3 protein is CASTRDTQNTEAFF. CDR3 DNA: TGCGCCAGCACCCGGGACACTCAGAACACTGAAGCTTTCTTT.

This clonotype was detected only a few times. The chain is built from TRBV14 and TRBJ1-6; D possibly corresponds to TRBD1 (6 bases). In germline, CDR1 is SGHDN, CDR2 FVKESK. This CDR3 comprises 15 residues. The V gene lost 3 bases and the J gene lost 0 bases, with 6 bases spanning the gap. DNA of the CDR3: TGTGCCAGCAGCCAGGACAGCTCCTATAATTCACCCCTCCACTTT. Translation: CASSQDSSYNSPLHF. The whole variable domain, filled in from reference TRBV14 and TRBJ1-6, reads EAGVTQFPSHSVIEKGQTVTLRCDPISGHDNLYWYRRVMGKEIKFLLHFVKESKQDESGMPNNRFLAERTGGTYSTLKVQPAELEDSGVYFCASSQDSSYNSPLHFGNGTRLTVT.

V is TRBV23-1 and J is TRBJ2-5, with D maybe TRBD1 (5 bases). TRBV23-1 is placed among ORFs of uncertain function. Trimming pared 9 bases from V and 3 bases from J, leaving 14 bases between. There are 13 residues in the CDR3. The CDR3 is CASSSDNKETQYF. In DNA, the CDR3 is TGCGCCAGTAGTTCGGACAACAAAGAGACCCAGTACTTC.

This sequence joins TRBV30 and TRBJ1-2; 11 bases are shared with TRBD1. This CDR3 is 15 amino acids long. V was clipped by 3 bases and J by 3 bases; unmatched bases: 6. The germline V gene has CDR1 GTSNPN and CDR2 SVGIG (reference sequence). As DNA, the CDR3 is TGTGCCTGGAGCCCGGACAGGGGGCAGGACTATGGCTACACCTTC. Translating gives CAWSPDRGQDYGYTF.

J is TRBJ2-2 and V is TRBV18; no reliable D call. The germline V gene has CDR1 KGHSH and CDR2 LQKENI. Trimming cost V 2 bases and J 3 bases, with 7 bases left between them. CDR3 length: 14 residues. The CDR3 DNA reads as TGTGCCAGCTCACCAGGGGTCGACACCGGGGAGCTGTTTTTT. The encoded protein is CASSPGVDTGELFF.

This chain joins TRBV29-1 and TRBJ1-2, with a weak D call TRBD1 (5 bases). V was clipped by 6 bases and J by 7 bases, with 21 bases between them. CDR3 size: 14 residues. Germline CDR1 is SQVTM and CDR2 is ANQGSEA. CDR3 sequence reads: CSVPHEGAGTGYTF. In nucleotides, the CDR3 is TGCAGCGTCCCCCATGAGGGCGCGGGGACTGGCTACACCTTC. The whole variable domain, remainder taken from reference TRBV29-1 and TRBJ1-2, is SAVISQKPSRDICQRGTSLTIQCQVDSQVTMMFWYRQQPGQSLTLIATANQGSEATYESGFVIDKFPISRPNLTFSTLTVSNMSPEDSSIYLCSVPHEGAGTGYTFGSGTRLTVV.

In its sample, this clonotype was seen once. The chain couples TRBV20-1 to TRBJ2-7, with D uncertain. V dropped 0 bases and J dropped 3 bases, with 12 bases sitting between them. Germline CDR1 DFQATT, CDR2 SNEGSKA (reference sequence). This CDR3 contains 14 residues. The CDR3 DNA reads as TGCAGTGCTAGAGAGGTGACGGAGAGCTACGAGCAGTACTTC. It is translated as CSAREVTESYEQYF.

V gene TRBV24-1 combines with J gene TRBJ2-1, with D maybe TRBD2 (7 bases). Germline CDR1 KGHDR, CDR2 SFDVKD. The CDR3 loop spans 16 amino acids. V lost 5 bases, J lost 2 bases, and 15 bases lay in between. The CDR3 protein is CATSAPGEGPYNEQFF. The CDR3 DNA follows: TGTGCCACCAGTGCCCCAGGGGAGGGGCCCTACAATGAGCAGTTCTTC.

CDR3 bases: TGCGCCAGCAGCCCGAAGTCAGGGAATTCACCCCTCCACTTT. This gives the protein CASSPKSGNSPLHF. The rearrangement uses TRBV4-3 and TRBJ1-6; D is possibly TRBD1 (5 bases). CDR1 and CDR2 (germline): LGHNA, YSLEER. This CDR3 comprises 14 residues. V lost 4 bases and J 7 bases, leaving 11 bases between the germline ends.

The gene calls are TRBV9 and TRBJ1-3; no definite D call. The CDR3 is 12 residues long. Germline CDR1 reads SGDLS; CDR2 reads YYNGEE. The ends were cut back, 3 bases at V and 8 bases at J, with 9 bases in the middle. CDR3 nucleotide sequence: TGTGCCAGCAGCGCGGGCGGGGACACCATATATTTT. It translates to CASSAGGDTIYF.

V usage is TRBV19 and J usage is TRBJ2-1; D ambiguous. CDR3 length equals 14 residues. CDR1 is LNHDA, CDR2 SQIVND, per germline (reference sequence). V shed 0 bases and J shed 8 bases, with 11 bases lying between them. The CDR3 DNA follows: TGTGCCAGTAGTATAGACGTCGGCGGAGATGAGCAGTTCTTC. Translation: CASSIDVGGDEQFF.

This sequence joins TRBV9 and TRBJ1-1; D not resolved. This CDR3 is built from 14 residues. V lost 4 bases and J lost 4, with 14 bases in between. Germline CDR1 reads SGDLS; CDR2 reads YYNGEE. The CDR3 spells CASSLDLMSTEAFF. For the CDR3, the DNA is TGTGCCAGCAGCCTGGACTTAATGAGCACTGAAGCTTTCTTT.

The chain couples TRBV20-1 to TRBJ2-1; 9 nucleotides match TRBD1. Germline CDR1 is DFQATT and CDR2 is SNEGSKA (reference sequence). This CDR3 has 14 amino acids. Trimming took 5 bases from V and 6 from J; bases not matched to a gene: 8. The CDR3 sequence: CSAAGTGSLNEQFF. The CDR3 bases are TGCAGTGCTGCCGGGACAGGGTCTCTCAATGAGCAGTTCTTC.

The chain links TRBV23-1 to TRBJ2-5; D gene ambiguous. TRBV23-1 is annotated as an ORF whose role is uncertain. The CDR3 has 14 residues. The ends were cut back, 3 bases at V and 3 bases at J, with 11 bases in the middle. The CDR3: CASSQLGPEETQYF. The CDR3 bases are TGCGCCAGCAGTCAGCTCGGCCCTGAAGAGACCCAGTACTTC.

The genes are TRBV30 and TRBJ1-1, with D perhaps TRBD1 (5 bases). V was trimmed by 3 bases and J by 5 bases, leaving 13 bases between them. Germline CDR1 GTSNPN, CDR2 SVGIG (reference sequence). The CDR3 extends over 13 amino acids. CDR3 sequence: CAWRINQGTEAFF. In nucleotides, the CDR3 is TGTGCCTGGAGAATTAATCAGGGAACTGAAGCTTTCTTT.